This T cell receptor beta chain emerged from a study of preoperative IRX-2 immunotherapy in early breast cancer. Treatment here: preoperative locoregional IRX-2 cytokine immunotherapy. Samples came from a phase Ib trial of preoperative locoregional IRX-2 cytokine immunotherapy. The V gene lost 5 bases and the J gene lost 10 bases, with 27 bases spanning the gap. Germline CDR1 and CDR2: SSHAT and FNYEAQ (reference sequence). The CDR3 is 18 amino acids. TCRdb's copy holds only in-frame clones and misses some; the assay was immunoSEQ multiplex PCR. This table holds about 37,000 clones, 82% found once. A single count supports this clone.

The origin of this receptor is a human donor with breast cancer. The source was lymph node tissue, collected after IRX-2 immunotherapy. This chain connects TRBV7-7 to TRBJ1-6; D possibly corresponds to TRBD1 (5 bases). Here the CDR3 reads CASSQVPIRQPPLSPLHF. The CDR3 nucleotides read TGTGCCAGCAGCCAAGTACCTATTCGACAGCCCCCCTTATCACCCCTCCACTTT.